These 28 T cell receptor beta chains originate from one sample sequenced in a study of CD8 T cells in ankylosing spondylitis. TCRdb called the 5' RACE reads again in MiXCR, with one record for every CDR3 protein. The sample carries some 330,000 distinct CDR3 sequences, 7% to 9% recorded once. These receptors lack a known antigen. Overall study results and limits: Blood of patients with ankylosing spondylitis appeared to be characterized by a TCR beta motif of roughly eight highly homologous variants.

Input material: blood, either unsorted or a sorted T cell fraction (not recorded which). Receptor source: a male donor with ankylosing spondylitis.

This clonotype was counted a few times. The gene calls are TRBV20-1 and TRBJ2-7; D call uncertain. Looked up from germline, CDR1 is DFQATT and CDR2 is SNEGSKA (reference sequence). Trimming removed 4 bases at V and 5 bases at J, with 6 bases between. The CDR3 contains 10 residues. The CDR3 nucleotides read TGCAGTGCTACCTTTAACGAGCAGTACTTC. Amino acids: CSATFNEQYF.

The genes are TRBV3-1 and TRBJ2-5; D unclear. Per germline, CDR1 LGHDT and CDR2 YNNKEL (reference sequence). With 1 base removed from V and 5 bases from J, the gap between germline ends came to 8 bases. The CDR3 length is 13 residues. The CDR3 loop reads CASSQGVAETQYF. For the CDR3, the DNA is TGTGCCAGCAGCCAAGGGGTAGCCGAGACCCAGTACTTC.

This clonotype was recorded a few times. The rearrangement links TRBV28 to TRBJ2-3; D is unresolved. The CDR3 length is 15 residues. CDR1 and CDR2 from the germline V gene are MDHEN and SYDVKM. The ends were cut back, 2 bases at V and 3 bases at J, with 12 bases in the middle. CDR3 nucleotide sequence: TGTGCCAGCAGTTTACCCTCAGCCTCAACAGATACGCAGTATTTT. It is translated as CASSLPSASTDTQYF.

This clonotype was counted a few times. V gene TRBV12-3 or TRBV12-4 combines with J gene TRBJ1-1; TRBD1 might be the D (5 bases). The CDR3 loop spans 14 amino acids. The V end was cut by 1 base, the J end by 4 bases, with 10 bases between. The CDR3 DNA follows: TGTGCCAGCAGTTTAGGTGCAGGGTCCACTGAAGCTTTCTTT. This translates into CASSLGAGSTEAFF.

This clonotype has a count of ten or more. The rearrangement links TRBV5-1 to TRBJ1-2; D is perhaps TRBD1 (5 bases). The CDR3 extends over 13 amino acids. Germline V lookup: CDR1 SGHRS, CDR2 YFSETQ. The ends were cut back, 3 bases at V and 6 bases at J, with 12 bases in the middle. The CDR3 nucleotides are TGCGCCAGCAGCTGGCGGGACGGCGATGGCTACACCTTC. It codes for CASSWRDGDGYTF.

Only a few counts were recorded for this clonotype. J is TRBJ2-1 and V is TRBV5-5, with no clear D. This CDR3 is built from 13 residues. V gave up 1 base and J gave up 5 bases, with 7 bases separating them. Germline CDR1 reads SGHKS; CDR2 reads YYEKEE (reference sequence). The CDR3 DNA follows: TGTGCCAGCAGCTTGTTAGAAGACAATGAGCAGTTCTTC. Its translation is CASSLLEDNEQFF.

This clonotype appeared many times. This sequence joins TRBV29-1 and TRBJ2-1; TRBD2 matches 8 bases. The CDR3 sequence is 13 residues long. Germline V gene sequence: CDR1 SQVTM, CDR2 ANQGSEA. V was clipped by 6 bases and J by 8 bases; unmatched bases: 9. CDR3 coding DNA: TGCAGCGTACGGGCGCGGGAGGTCGATGAGCAGTTCTTC. It yields the protein CSVRAREVDEQFF.

The CDR3 coding sequence is TGTGCCAGCAGCCCAGCCGGGACAGCGAGGGAAAAACTGTTTTTT. This codes for CASSPAGTAREKLFF. This chain links TRBV9 with TRBJ1-4, with 7 nucleotides matching TRBD1. The CDR3 is made up of 15 amino acids. V was pared by 4 bases and J by 8 bases, with 11 bases of the junction left unmatched. Germline V gene lookup returns CDR1 SGDLS and CDR2 YYNGEE.

A few counts support this clonotype. J is TRBJ1-1 and V is TRBV11-2; D is undetermined. The CDR3 consists of 12 residues. V shed 5 bases and J shed 6 bases, with 10 bases lying between them. CDR1 is SGHAT and CDR2 is FQNNGV in the germline V gene. Here the CDR3 reads CASSPTRPEAFF. Here the CDR3 DNA reads TGTGCCAGCAGCCCTACACGTCCTGAAGCTTTCTTT.

The chain is built from TRBV5-1 and TRBJ1-1; possibly TRBD1 for D (6 bases). V lost 0 bases and J 6 bases, leaving 18 bases between the germline ends. This CDR3 region has 16 residues. Germline values: CDR1 SGHRS, CDR2 YFSETQ. CDR3 sequence reads: CASSLAVGGGFSEAFF. Written as DNA, the CDR3 is TGCGCCAGCAGCTTGGCCGTCGGGGGCGGGTTCTCTGAAGCTTTCTTT.

This clonotype was detected many times. This chain's CDR3 is CASSLDRGQETQYF. The CDR3 bases are TGCGCCAGCAGCTTGGACAGGGGCCAAGAGACCCAGTACTTC. This chain links TRBV5-1 with TRBJ2-5; 7 nucleotides agree with TRBD1. Germline assignment: CDR1 SGHRS and CDR2 YFSETQ. The CDR3 length is 14 residues. V dropped 0 bases and J dropped 1; count of bases not matched to a gene: 0.

This clonotype has at least ten counts. The chain uses TRBV29-1 and TRBJ1-2, with D uncertain. Trimming removed 4 bases at V and 1 base at J, with 13 bases between. The CDR3 totals 14 residues. Germline V CDR1 and CDR2: SQVTM, ANQGSEA. The CDR3 bases are TGCAGCGTTGCCGGGTCACCGCTTAACTATGGCTACACCTTC. It translates to CSVAGSPLNYGYTF.

There are many counts of this clonotype. V gene TRBV12-3 or TRBV12-4 combines with J gene TRBJ1-1; D gene ambiguous. The CDR3 is 14 amino acids. V was trimmed by 6 bases and J by 7 bases, leaving 18 bases between them. The DNA of the CDR3 is TGTGCCAGCAGCCCCTGGCGGAAACACCGTGAAGCTTTCTTT. Its translation: CASSPWRKHREAFF.

V usage is TRBV5-1 and J usage is TRBJ1-2; the D is unclear. V gave up 0 bases and J gave up 3 bases, with 6 bases separating them. The CDR3 is 13 amino acids. Germline loops: CDR1 SGHRS, CDR2 YFSETQ. The CDR3 region is CASSLDDHYGYTF. As DNA, the CDR3 is TGCGCCAGCAGCTTGGATGATCACTATGGCTACACCTTC.

The rearrangement uses TRBV2 and TRBJ2-5, with D perhaps matching TRBD1 (5 bases). Trimming pared 6 bases from V and 1 base from J, leaving 12 bases between. The CDR3 spans 14 residues. Germline CDR1 is SNHLY and CDR2 is FYNNEI. CDR3 coding DNA: TGTGCCAGCAGGGGTAGGACATTCCAAGAGACCCAGTACTTC. Translation: CASRGRTFQETQYF.

V usage is TRBV19 and J usage is TRBJ1-2; 7 positions match TRBD1. Germline-derived CDR1 and CDR2 are LNHDA and SQIVND (reference sequence). V lost 3 bases, J lost 0 bases, and 4 bases stayed unmatched. The CDR3 totals 15 residues. The CDR3 bases are TGTGCCAGTAGTATGGGACAGATCGCTAACTATGGCTACACCTTC. This translates into CASSMGQIANYGYTF.

This chain joins TRBV4-1 and TRBJ2-1; no clear D. The germline V gene encodes CDR1 MGHRA and CDR2 YSYEKL. This CDR3 has 14 residues. V dropped 0 bases and J dropped 6 bases, with 9 bases sitting between them. As DNA, the CDR3 is TGCGCCAGCAGCCAAGAGGGCCGATTCAATGAGCAGTTCTTC. Amino acid sequence: CASSQEGRFNEQFF.

This clonotype was observed a handful of times. The J gene is TRBJ2-1, the V gene TRBV9; 7 positions match TRBD2. Germline assignment: CDR1 SGDLS and CDR2 YYNGEE. This CDR3 is built from 13 residues. Unmatched junction bases numbered 6, after V lost 3 bases and J lost 9 bases. CDR3 region: CASSAGTNGEQFF. CDR3 nucleotide sequence: TGTGCCAGCAGCGCCGGGACTAACGGTGAGCAGTTCTTC.

V usage is TRBV7-3 and J usage is TRBJ2-5; 7 bases fit TRBD1. Germline assignment: CDR1 SGHTA and CDR2 FQGTGA. The CDR3 totals 13 residues. V shed 5 bases and J 5 bases; nucleotides not matched to a gene: 5. The CDR3: CASSRYRGETQYF. The CDR3 nucleotides are TGTGCCAGCAGCCGGTACAGGGGTGAGACCCAGTACTTC. Full variable domain (rest looked up from reference TRBV7-3 and TRBJ2-5): GAGVSQTPSNKVTEKGKYVELRCDPISGHTALYWYRQSLGQGPEFLIYFQGTGAADDSGLPNDRFFAVRPEGSVSTLKIQRTERGDSAVYLCASSRYRGETQYFGPGTRLLVL.

The rearrangement links TRBV18 to TRBJ2-1; 11 nucleotides align to TRBD2. Trimming removed 3 bases from V and 9 bases from J; junction bases left unmatched: 10. Germline loops: CDR1 KGHSH, CDR2 LQKENI. There are 16 residues in the CDR3. For the CDR3, the DNA is TGTGCCAGCTCACCGTTACTAGCGGGAGCTTCAGGTGAGCAGTTCTTC. This encodes CASSPLLAGASGEQFF.

The rearrangement uses TRBV4-1 and TRBJ1-1; no clear D gene. Per germline, CDR1 MGHRA and CDR2 YSYEKL. V was trimmed by 0 bases and J by 11 bases, leaving 13 bases between them. This CDR3 is built from 13 residues. The CDR3 bases are TGCGCCAGCAGCCAAGACCGTCCGTCGGCCGCTTTCTTT. It yields the protein CASSQDRPSAAFF.

In its sample, this clonotype was seen a few times. The chain carries TRBV5-6 and TRBJ2-1, with D tentatively TRBD2 (6 bases). The length of the CDR3 is 15 residues. Germline V gives CDR1 SGHDT, CDR2 YYEEEE. V was clipped by 0 bases and J by 6 bases, with 13 bases between them. CDR3 nucleotide sequence: TGTGCCAGCAGCTTGGAGGCGGAGGGTTTCAATGAGCAGTTCTTC. Translation gives CASSLEAEGFNEQFF.

This clonotype appeared a few times. J is TRBJ1-1 and V is TRBV25-1; 10 bases align to TRBD1. The junction had 8 bases not matched to a gene; V was cut back by 5 bases and J by 5 bases. CDR1 is MGHDK and CDR2 is SYGVNS in the germline V gene. The CDR3 is 15 amino acids. The CDR3 region is CASSTQRTGGTEAFF. The DNA of the CDR3 is TGTGCCAGCAGTACCCAGAGGACAGGGGGAACTGAAGCTTTCTTT. The variable domain in full, completed from reference TRBV25-1 and TRBJ1-1, reads EADIYQTPRYLVIGTGKKITLECSQTMGHDKMYWYQQDPGMELHLIHYSYGVNSTEKGDLSSESTVSRIRTEHFPLTLESARPSHTSQYLCASSTQRTGGTEAFFGQGTRLTVV.

This clonotype was observed a few times. CDR3 in amino acids: CSVVKAGGPNTGELFF. CDR3 nucleotide sequence: TGCAGCGTTGTAAAAGCGGGAGGACCGAACACCGGGGAGCTGTTTTTT. The chain carries TRBV29-1 and TRBJ2-2; 9 bases agree with TRBD2. V lost 4 bases, J lost 0 bases, and 6 bases stayed unmatched. The CDR3 extends over 16 amino acids. Germline loops: CDR1 SQVTM, CDR2 ANQGSEA.

This clonotype came up a few times. The V and J genes are TRBV28 and TRBJ2-1; 8 positions agree with TRBD1. Germline V lookup: CDR1 MDHEN, CDR2 SYDVKM. The CDR3 extends over 14 amino acids. The V gene end was trimmed by 5 bases and the J gene end by 7 bases; junction bases not matched to a gene: 7. The CDR3 protein is CASSPPDRANEQFF. The CDR3 DNA sequence: TGTGCCAGCAGTCCCCCGGACAGGGCGAATGAGCAGTTCTTC.

In this sample, this clonotype turned up many times. The chain recombines TRBV24-1 with TRBJ1-2; D may be TRBD1 (5 bases). V was trimmed by 2 bases and J by 7 bases, leaving 13 bases between them. CDR3 length: 14 residues. Germline assignment: CDR1 KGHDR and CDR2 SFDVKD. In DNA form, the CDR3 reads TGTGCCACCAGTGATTCCGGGACCTGGGGTGGCTACACCTTC. Encoded protein: CATSDSGTWGGYTF.

The sample holds a few counts of this clonotype. The rearrangement joins TRBV5-6 to TRBJ2-1, with D possibly matching TRBD2 (5 bases). From germline, CDR1 is SGHDT and CDR2 YYEEEE. CDR3 length equals 14 residues. The V and J ends lost 6 bases and 9 bases respectively, with 19 bases between them. The CDR3: CASIVIGRAGEQFF. CDR3 DNA: TGTGCCAGCATCGTGATCGGGCGGGCGGGTGAGCAGTTCTTC.

This clonotype was counted a few times. The V and J genes are TRBV7-2 and TRBJ2-3; D remains ambiguous. The CDR3 is 13 amino acids. Trimming left V 6 bases short and J 3 bases short, with 10 bases between. Germline assignment: CDR1 SGHTA and CDR2 FQGNSA. CDR3 bases: TGTGCCAGCAGGGTTCCGGCTACAGATACGCAGTATTTT. Translation: CASRVPATDTQYF.